Below, 6 T cell receptor beta chains from the same sample are listed, as sequenced in a study of OX40 agonist ivuxolimab in advanced cancers. Profiling relied on immunoSEQ multiplex PCR, and the TCRdb table lists in-frame clones only, not all of them. This sample has about 86,000 clones, with around 90% found just once. The specimen was CD4+ or CD8+ T cells sorted from blood, collected in a trial of the OX40 agonist ivuxolimab. The receptors originated from an adult with an advanced solid tumor such as melanoma, head and neck, liver or kidney cancer.

The chain couples TRBV6-5 to TRBJ1-2; unclear D gene. CDR3 length equals 14 residues. Germline CDR1 MNHEY, CDR2 SVGAGI. Trimming shortened V by 5 bases and J by 0 bases, and 10 bases separated the two germline ends. CDR3 in amino acids: CASSPQHPNYGYTF. CDR3 sequence (DNA): TGTGCCAGCAGTCCACAGCACCCTAACTATGGCTACACCTTC.

This clone was counted a few times. The V gene is TRBV5-4, the J gene TRBJ2-3; 12 nucleotides match TRBD2. V dropped 2 bases and J dropped 4; count of bases not matched to a gene: 8. Germline lookup yields CDR1 SGHNT and CDR2 YYREEE (reference sequence). This CDR3 contains 17 residues. CDR3 nucleotide sequence: TGTGCCAGCAGCTTTACGACTAGCGGGAGAAGCGCAGATACGCAGTATTTT. It specifies CASSFTTSGRSADTQYF. The full variable domain, completed using reference TRBV5-4 and TRBJ2-3, is ETGVTQSPTHLIKTRGQQVTLRCSSQSGHNTVSWYQQALGQGPQFIFQYYREEENGRGNFPPRFSGLQFPNYSSELNVNALELDDSALYLCASSFTTSGRSADTQYFGPGTRLTVL.

The rearrangement joins TRBV28 to TRBJ1-2; TRBD1 matches 9 bases. CDR1 is MDHEN, CDR2 SYDVKM, per germline. The CDR3 has 14 amino acids. Trimming at V came to 4 bases and at J to 3 bases, leaving 3 bases not matched to a gene. The CDR3 reads CASSSGQGYYGYTF. CDR3 DNA sequence: TGTGCCAGCAGTTCCGGACAGGGGTACTATGGCTACACCTTC.

This clone came up once. The rearrangement uses TRBV7-3 and TRBJ2-1; 12 nucleotides line up with TRBD2. From germline, CDR1 is SGHTA and CDR2 FQGTGA. CDR3 length equals 19 residues. Losses at the gene ends were 4 bases for V and 0 bases for J; bases not matched to a gene: 10. The CDR3 here is CASSSLGTSGSSSYNEQFF. The CDR3 bases are TGTGCCAGCAGCTCCCTAGGGACTAGCGGGTCTAGCTCCTACAATGAGCAGTTCTTC.

The CDR3 is CASSFRTAKASPQHF. The CDR3 DNA sequence: TGTGCCAGCAGTTTTCGGACAGCGAAGGCCTCGCCCCAGCATTTT. The rearrangement uses TRBV28 and TRBJ1-5; D may be TRBD1 (6 bases). Germline V gives CDR1 MDHEN, CDR2 SYDVKM. V lost 3 bases and J 9 bases, leaving 18 bases between the germline ends. This CDR3 has 15 residues.

In DNA, the CDR3 is TGTGCCAGCAGTCCCCCCGGGACTAGCGGCTACGAGCAGTACTTC. Translating it yields CASSPPGTSGYEQYF. The chain employs TRBV28 and TRBJ2-7; 11 positions match TRBD2. The ends lost 5 bases at V and 3 bases at J; junction bases unmatched: 6. Germline CDR1 MDHEN, CDR2 SYDVKM. The CDR3 covers 15 residues.